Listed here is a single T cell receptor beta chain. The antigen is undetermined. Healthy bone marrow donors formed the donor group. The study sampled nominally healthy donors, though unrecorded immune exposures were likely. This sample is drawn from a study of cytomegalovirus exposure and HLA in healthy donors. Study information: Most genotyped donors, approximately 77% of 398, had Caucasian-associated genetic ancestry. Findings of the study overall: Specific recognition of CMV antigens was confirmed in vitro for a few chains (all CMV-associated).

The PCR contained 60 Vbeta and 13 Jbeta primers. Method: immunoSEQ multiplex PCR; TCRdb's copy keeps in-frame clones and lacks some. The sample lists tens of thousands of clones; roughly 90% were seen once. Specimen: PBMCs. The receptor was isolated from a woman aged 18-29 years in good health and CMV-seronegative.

In DNA form, the CDR3 reads TGCGCCAGCAGCTTGGGAGAGATGGGAGGGACCGGGGAGCTGTTTTTT. Translating gives CASSLGEMGGTGELFF. V is TRBV5-1 and J is TRBJ2-2; 7 bases map to TRBD2. CDR1 is SGHRS, CDR2 YFSETQ, per germline. Losses at the gene ends were 0 bases for V and 5 bases for J; bases not matched to a gene: 7. The CDR3 extends over 16 amino acids.